Listed here is a single T cell receptor (beta chain). The study drew participants aged roughly 18 to 95 years from roughly 25 US areas. Each participant's cohort was designated according to participant-reported clinical history. In the original analysis: The assay estimated nucleated cells by amplifying reference gene primers. Sequencing used immunoSEQ multiplex PCR; TCRdb keeps in-frame clones, though not all of them. From that table come the V and J calls and clone size; the DNA was used to work out D and trimming. Here the sample spans a few hundred thousand clones, over 80% being singletons. This sample was included in a study of blood T cell repertoires in COVID-19. In the study overall: There were acute and convalescent COVID-19 samples, and they came from the United States, Italy and Spain.

The CDR3 runs to 17 residues. V dropped 0 bases and J dropped 0 bases, with 13 bases sitting between them. Germline V lookup: CDR1 SGDLS, CDR2 YYNGEE. This clonotype was sampled from a human donor in a cohort exposed to, infected with or recovered from COVID-19 (not recorded which). The donor label of this sample is uncertain. The V gene is TRBV9, the J gene TRBJ2-1; weak D call: TRBD2 (5 bases). The sequenced sample consisted of PBMCs or T cells enriched from blood (not recorded which). The CDR3, as DNA: TGTGCCAGCAGCGTAGCTACCTCGGGGTACTCCTACAATGAGCAGTTCTTC. Translation: CASSVATSGYSYNEQFF.